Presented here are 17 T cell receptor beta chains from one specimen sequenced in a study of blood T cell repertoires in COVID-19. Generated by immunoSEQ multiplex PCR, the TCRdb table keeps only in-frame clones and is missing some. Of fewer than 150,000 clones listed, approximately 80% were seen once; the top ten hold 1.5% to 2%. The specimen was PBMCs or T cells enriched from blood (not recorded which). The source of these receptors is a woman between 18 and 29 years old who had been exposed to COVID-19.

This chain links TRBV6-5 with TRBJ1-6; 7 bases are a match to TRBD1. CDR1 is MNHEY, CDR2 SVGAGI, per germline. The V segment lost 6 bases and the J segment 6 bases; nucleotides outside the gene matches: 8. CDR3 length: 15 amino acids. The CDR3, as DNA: TGTGCCAGCAGAGGGACAGATCCTCTTAATTCACCCCTCCACTTT. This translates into CASRGTDPLNSPLHF.

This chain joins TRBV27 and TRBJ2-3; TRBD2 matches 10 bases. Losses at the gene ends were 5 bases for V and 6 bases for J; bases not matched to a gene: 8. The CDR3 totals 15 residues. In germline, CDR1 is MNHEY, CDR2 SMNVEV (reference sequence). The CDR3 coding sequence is TGTGCCAGCAGTCAAAGAGGGACTAGCGTGGATACGCAGTATTTT. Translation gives CASSQRGTSVDTQYF.

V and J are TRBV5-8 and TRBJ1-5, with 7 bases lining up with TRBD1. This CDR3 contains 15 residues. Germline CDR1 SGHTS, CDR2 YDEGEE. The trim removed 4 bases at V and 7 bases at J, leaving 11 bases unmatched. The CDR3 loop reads CASSLTGRLGQPQHF. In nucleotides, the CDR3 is TGTGCCAGCAGCCTGACAGGGAGGTTAGGACAGCCCCAGCATTTT. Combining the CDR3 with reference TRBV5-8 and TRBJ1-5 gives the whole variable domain EAGVTQSPTHLIKTRGQQATLRCSPISGHTSVYWYQQALGLGLQFLLWYDEGEERNRGNFPPRFSGRQFPNYSSELNVNALELEDSALYLCASSLTGRLGQPQHFGDGTRLSIL.

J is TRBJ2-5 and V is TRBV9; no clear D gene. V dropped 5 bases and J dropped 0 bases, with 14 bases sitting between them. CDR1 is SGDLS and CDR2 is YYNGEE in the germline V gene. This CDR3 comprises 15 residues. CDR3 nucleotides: TGTGCCAGCAGTGAGGAAGGTTCTTACCAAGAGACCCAGTACTTC. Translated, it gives CASSEEGSYQETQYF.

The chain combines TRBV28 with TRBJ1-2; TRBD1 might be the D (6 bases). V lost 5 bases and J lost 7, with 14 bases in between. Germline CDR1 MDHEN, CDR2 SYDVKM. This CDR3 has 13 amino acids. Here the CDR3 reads CASSVTGYLGYTF. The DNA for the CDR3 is TGTGCCAGCAGTGTGACAGGCTACCTTGGCTACACCTTC.

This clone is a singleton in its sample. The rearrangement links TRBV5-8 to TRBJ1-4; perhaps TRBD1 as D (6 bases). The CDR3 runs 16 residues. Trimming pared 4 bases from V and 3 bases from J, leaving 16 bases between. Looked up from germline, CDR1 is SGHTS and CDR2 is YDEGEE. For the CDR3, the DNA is TGTGCCAGCAGCCCCGGAACGGACAGCTCTAATGAAAAACTGTTTTTT. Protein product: CASSPGTDSSNEKLFF.

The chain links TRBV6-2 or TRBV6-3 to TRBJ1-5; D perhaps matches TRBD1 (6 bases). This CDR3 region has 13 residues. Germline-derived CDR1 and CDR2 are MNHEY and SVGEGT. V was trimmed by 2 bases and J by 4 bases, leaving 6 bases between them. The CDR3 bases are TGTGCCAGCAGTTACAGGGGGAATCAGCCCCAGCATTTT. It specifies CASSYRGNQPQHF.

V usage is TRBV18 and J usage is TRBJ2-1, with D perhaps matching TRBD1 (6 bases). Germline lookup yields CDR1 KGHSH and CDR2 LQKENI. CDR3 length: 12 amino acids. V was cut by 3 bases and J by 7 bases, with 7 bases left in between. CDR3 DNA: TGTGCCAGCTCACCGCAGGGGAATGAGCAGTTCTTC. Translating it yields CASSPQGNEQFF. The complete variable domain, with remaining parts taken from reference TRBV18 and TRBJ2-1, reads NAGVMQNPRHLVRRRGQEARLRCSPMKGHSHVYWYRQLPEEGLKFMVYLQKENIIDESGMPKERFSAEFPKEGPSILRIQQVVRGDSAAYFCASSPQGNEQFFGPGTRLTVL.

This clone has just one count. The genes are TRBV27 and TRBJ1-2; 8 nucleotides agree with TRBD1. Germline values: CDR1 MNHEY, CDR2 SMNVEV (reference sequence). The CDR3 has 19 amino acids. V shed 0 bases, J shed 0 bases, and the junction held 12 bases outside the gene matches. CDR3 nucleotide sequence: TGTGCCAGCAGTTTATCAGGCCGGACAGGGCTTACTTCTAACTATGGCTACACCTTC. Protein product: CASSLSGRTGLTSNYGYTF.

The DNA of the CDR3 is TGTGCCAGCAGTGAAGCGCTAGCGGGAGGGTTGGAGACCCAGTACTTC. It is translated as CASSEALAGGLETQYF. The chain uses TRBV2 and TRBJ2-5, with 12 bases lining up with TRBD2. The CDR3 runs 16 residues. The trim removed 0 bases at V and 5 bases at J, leaving 4 bases unmatched. CDR1 is SNHLY and CDR2 is FYNNEI in the germline V gene.

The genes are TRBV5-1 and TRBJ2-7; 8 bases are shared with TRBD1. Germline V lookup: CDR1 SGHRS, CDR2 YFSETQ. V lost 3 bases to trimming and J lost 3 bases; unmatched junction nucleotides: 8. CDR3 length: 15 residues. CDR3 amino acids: CASSSQGAQVYEQYF. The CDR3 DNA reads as TGCGCCAGCAGCTCCCAGGGGGCGCAGGTCTACGAGCAGTACTTC.

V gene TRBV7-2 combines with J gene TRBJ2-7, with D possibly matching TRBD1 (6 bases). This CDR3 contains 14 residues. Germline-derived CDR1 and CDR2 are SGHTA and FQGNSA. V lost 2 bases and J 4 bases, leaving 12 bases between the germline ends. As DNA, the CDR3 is TGTGCCAGCAGCTTACTACAGGGCGTATACGAGCAGTACTTC. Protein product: CASSLLQGVYEQYF.

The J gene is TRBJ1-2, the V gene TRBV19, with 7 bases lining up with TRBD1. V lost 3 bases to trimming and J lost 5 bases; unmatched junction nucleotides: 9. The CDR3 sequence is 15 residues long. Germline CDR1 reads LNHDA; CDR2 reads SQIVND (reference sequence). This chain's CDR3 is CASSMGDSARYGYTF. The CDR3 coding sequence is TGTGCCAGTAGTATGGGGGACAGCGCCCGGTATGGCTACACCTTC.

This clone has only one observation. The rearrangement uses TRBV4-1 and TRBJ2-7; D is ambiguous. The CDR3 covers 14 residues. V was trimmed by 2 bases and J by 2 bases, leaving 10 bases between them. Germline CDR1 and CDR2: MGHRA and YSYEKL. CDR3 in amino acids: CASSQLAAAYEQYF. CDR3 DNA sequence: TGCGCCAGCAGCCAACTTGCGGCAGCCTACGAGCAGTACTTC.

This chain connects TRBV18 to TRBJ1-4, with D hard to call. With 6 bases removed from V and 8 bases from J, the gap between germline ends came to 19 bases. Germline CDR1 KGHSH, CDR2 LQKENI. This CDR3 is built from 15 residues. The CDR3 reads CASSDSRDWGEKLFF. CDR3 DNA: TGTGCCAGCTCCGACTCCCGGGATTGGGGAGAAAAACTGTTTTTT. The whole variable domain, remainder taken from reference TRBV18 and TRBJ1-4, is NAGVMQNPRHLVRRRGQEARLRCSPMKGHSHVYWYRQLPEEGLKFMVYLQKENIIDESGMPKERFSAEFPKEGPSILRIQQVVRGDSAAYFCASSDSRDWGEKLFFGSGTQLSVL.

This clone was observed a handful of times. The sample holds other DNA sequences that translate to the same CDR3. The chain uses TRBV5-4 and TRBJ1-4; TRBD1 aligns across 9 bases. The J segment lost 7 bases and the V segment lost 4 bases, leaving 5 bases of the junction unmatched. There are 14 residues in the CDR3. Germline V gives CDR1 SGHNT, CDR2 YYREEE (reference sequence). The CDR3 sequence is CASSLQGAVEKLFF. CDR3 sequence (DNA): TGTGCCAGCAGCCTACAGGGGGCGGTTGAAAAACTGTTTTTT.

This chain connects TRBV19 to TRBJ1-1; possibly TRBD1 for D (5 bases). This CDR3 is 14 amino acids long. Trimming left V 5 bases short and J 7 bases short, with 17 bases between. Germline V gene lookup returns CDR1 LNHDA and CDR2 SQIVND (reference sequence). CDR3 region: CASSPRGGGGEAFF. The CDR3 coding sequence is TGTGCCAGTAGTCCCCGGGGGGGAGGCGGTGAAGCTTTCTTT.